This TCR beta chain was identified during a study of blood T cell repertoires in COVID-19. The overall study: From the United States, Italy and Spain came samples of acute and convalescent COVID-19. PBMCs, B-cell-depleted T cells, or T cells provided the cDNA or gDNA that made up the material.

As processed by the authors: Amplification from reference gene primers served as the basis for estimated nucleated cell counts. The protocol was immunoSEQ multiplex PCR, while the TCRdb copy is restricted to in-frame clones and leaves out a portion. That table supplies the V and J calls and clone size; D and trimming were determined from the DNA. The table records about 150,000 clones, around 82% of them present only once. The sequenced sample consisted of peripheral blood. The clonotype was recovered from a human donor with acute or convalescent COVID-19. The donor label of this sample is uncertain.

The CDR3 loop is CATSRDRNQPQHF. The CDR3 coding sequence is TGTGCCACCAGCAGAGATCGGAATCAGCCCCAGCATTTT. The rearrangement uses TRBV15 and TRBJ1-5; no firm D call. The V end lost 0 bases, the J end lost 4 bases, and 4 bases lay between the germline ends. The CDR3 consists of 13 residues. Germline values: CDR1 LNHNV, CDR2 YYDKDF (reference sequence).